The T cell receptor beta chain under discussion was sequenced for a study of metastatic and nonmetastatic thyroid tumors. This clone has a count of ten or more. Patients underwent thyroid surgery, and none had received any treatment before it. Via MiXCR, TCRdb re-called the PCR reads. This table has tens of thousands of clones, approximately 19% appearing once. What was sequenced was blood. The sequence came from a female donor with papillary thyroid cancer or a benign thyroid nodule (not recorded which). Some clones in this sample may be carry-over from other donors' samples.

CDR3 amino acids: CASSEPGTGQETQYF. The CDR3 DNA reads TGCGCCAGCAGTGAGCCGGGGACAGGGCAAGAGACCCAGTACTTC. The rearrangement uses TRBV10-2 and TRBJ2-5, with 9 nucleotides matching TRBD1. V was pared by 2 bases and J by 2 bases, with 3 bases of the junction left unmatched. Germline CDR1 WSHSY, CDR2 SAAADI. The CDR3 has 15 residues.